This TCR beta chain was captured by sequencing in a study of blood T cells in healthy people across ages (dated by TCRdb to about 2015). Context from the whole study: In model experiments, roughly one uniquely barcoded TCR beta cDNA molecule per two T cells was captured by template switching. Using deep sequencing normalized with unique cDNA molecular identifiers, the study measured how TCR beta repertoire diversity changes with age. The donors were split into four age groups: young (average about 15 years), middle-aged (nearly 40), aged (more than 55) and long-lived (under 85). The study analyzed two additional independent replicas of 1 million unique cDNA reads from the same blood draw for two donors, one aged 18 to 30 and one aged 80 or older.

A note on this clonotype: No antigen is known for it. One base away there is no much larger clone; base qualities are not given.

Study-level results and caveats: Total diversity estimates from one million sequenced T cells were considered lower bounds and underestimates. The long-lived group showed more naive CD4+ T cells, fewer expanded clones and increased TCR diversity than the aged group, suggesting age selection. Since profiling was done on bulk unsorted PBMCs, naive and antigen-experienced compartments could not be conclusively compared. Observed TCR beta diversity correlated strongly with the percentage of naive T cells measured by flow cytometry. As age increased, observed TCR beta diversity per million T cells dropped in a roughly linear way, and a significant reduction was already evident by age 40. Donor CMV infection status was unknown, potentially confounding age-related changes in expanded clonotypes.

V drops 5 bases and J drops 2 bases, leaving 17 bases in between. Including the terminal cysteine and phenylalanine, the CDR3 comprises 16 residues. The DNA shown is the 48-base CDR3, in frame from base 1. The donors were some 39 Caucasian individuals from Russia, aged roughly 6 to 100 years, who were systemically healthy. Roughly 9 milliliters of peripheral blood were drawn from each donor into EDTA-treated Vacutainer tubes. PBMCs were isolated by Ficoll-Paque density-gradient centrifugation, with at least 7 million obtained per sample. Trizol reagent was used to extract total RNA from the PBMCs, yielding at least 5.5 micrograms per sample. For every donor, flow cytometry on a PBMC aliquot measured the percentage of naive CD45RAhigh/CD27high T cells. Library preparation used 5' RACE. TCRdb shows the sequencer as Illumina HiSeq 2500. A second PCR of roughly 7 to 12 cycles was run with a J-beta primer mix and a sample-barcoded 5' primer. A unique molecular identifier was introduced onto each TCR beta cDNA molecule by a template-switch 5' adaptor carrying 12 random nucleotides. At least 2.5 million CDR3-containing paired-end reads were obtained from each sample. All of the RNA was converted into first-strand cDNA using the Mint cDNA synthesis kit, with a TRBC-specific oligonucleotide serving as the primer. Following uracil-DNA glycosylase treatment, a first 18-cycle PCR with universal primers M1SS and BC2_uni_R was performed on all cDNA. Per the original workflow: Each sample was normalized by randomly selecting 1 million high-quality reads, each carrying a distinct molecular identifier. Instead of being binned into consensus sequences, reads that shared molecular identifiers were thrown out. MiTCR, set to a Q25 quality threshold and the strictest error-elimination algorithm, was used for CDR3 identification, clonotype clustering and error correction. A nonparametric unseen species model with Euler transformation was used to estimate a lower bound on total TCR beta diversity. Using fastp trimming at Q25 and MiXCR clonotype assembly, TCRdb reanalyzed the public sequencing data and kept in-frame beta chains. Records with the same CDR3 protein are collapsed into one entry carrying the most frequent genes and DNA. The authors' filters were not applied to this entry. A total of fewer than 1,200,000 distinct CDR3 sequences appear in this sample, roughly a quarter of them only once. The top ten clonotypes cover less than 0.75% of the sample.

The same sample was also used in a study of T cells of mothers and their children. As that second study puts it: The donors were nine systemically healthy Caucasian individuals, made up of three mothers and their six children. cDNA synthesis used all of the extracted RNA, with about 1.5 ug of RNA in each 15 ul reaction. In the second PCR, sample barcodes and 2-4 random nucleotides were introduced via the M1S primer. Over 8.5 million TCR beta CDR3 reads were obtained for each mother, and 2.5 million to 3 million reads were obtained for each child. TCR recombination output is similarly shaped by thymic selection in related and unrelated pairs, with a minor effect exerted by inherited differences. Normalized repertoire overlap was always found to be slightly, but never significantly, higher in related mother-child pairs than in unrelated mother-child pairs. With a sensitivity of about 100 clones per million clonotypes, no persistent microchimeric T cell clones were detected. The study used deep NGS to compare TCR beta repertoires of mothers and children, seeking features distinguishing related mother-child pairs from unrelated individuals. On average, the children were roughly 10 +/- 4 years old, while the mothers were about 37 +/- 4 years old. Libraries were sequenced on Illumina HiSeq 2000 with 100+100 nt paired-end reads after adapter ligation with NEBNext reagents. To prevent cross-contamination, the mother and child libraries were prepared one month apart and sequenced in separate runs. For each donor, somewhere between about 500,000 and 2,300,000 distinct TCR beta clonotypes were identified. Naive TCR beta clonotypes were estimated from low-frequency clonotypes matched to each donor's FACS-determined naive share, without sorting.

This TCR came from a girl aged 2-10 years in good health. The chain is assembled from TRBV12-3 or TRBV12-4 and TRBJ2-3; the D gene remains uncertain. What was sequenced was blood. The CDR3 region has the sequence CASSLVFGLFTDTQYF. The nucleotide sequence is TGTGCCAGCAGTCTCGTTTTTGGCCTTTTCACAGATACGCAGTATTTT.